The following is a TCR beta chain sequence with its context. Its antigen is not identified. Time point of the sample: newly diagnosed GD, antithyroid drugs for less than 3 months. RNA extracted from PBMCs served as the sequencing template. Germline CDR1 reads SGHDT; CDR2 reads YYEEEE. V was shortened by 4 bases and J by 5 bases, with 18 bases between the two germline ends. The CDR3 is 15 amino acids. The data belong to a study of regulatory T cells in long-lasting Graves disease. With iRepertoire HTBI primers and Arm-PCR of CDR3 regions, TCR beta libraries were built. TCRdb used MiXCR to reprocess the multiplex PCR reads, holding one entry per CDR3 protein. This sample carries more than 450,000 distinct CDR3 sequences, around 12% of them seen once, and the ten largest clones take about 8.9%. General study results and limits: With persistent disease, TRBV28, TRBJ1-2 and TRBJ2-5 were the favored segments. Persistent Graves' patients showed reduced TCR diversity versus newly diagnosed patients.

These data also featured in a second study, about T cells in Graves' hyperthyroidism and ophthalmopathy. That paper states: Ophthalmopathy got predicted by the model a median 6.5 months before its onset.

The sequencing used peripheral blood mononuclear cells (PBMCs), collected at new diagnosis, from a patient treated with antithyroid drugs. V gene TRBV5-6 combines with J gene TRBJ2-5; D gene uncertain. The TCR comes from a woman in her 30s with Graves disease. CDR3 nucleotide sequence: TGTGCCAGCAGCACCTCTGGACGGGCCCGGGAGACCCAGTACTTC. Translating gives CASSTSGRARETQYF.